This is a list of T cell receptor beta chains from one sample in a study of blood T cell repertoires in COVID-19. Clones were sequenced by immunoSEQ multiplex PCR, and TCRdb holds only the in-frame ones, with some missing. The top ten hold approximately 15% of the sample, which has about 60,000 clones, over 75% seen once. Sequenced sample: peripheral blood. The receptors come from a woman aged 55-69 years with active COVID-19. Each CDR3 is given with its conserved first and last residue. The order of the fields is clone size, J gene, V gene, D gene, CDR3 protein, CDR3 DNA. A D gene is named only where the DNA matches it firmly. Clone size is given for some rows only: seen once, a few or many times, or a class if the clone is expanded.

.,TRBJ2-3,TRBV11-2,TRBD2,CASSLGTSARSTDTQYF,TGTGCCAGCAGCTTAGGGACTAGCGCCCGTTCCACAGATACGCAGTATTTT
.,TRBJ1-1,TRBV27,.,CASWRGSRSTEAFF,TGTGCCAGCTGGCGGGGATCTAGGAGCACTGAAGCTTTCTTT
.,TRBJ1-2,TRBV10-2,.,CASIPGGYYGYTF,TGCGCCAGCATCCCCGGGGGGTACTATGGCTACACCTTC
.,TRBJ1-1,TRBV11-3,.,CASSPGGGITEAFF,TGTGCCAGCAGCCCGGGGGGTGGCATTACTGAAGCTTTCTTT
.,TRBJ2-3,TRBV24-1,TRBD2,CATSDSLAGVPDTQYF,TGTGCCACCAGTGATTCGCTAGCGGGGGTCCCAGATACGCAGTATTTT
.,TRBJ1-1,TRBV25-1,.,CASSPPQGRTEAFF,TGTGCCAGCAGCCCGCCACAGGGAAGGACTGAAGCTTTCTTT
.,TRBJ2-3,TRBV21-1,.,CASSLHRASGGNTDTQYF,TGTGCCAGCAGCCTCCACCGAGCTAGCGGGGGGAACACAGATACGCAGTATTTT
.,TRBJ2-3,TRBV15,.,CATSMMTRADTQYF,TGTGCCACCAGCATGATGACTAGAGCAGATACGCAGTATTTT
.,TRBJ1-2,TRBV18,.,CASSPTIDRRNYGYTF,TGTGCCAGCTCTCCGACGATAGACAGGCGGAACTATGGCTACACCTTC
.,TRBJ1-3,TRBV4-3,.,CASSPGNTIYF,TGCGCCAGCAGCCCCGGTAACACCATATATTTT
.,TRBJ2-5,TRBV3-1/TRBV3-2,.,CASSQRRETQYF,TGTGCCAGCAGCCAAAGGAGAGAGACCCAGTACTTC
.,TRBJ2-2,TRBV5-4,TRBD2,CASSPTVAGGGAGELFF,TGTGCCAGCAGCCCGACTGTAGCGGGGGGCGGCGCCGGGGAGCTGTTTTTT
.,TRBJ1-1,TRBV5-1,.,CASSLDRAPDMNTEAFF,TGCGCCAGCAGCTTGGACAGGGCGCCGGACATGAACACTGAAGCTTTCTTT
.,TRBJ1-3,TRBV9,TRBD1,CASSSGTGGGNTIYF,TGTGCCAGCAGTTCCGGGACAGGGGGAGGAAACACCATATATTTT
.,TRBJ1-6,TRBV7-8,.,CASSLAQGASPLHF,TGTGCCAGCAGCTTAGCTCAGGGTGCTTCACCCCTCCACTTT
few,TRBJ1-6,TRBV7-8,TRBD1,CASSKDRANSPLHF,TGTGCCAGCAGCAAGGACAGGGCTAATTCACCCCTCCACTTT
.,TRBJ2-7,TRBV5-1,TRBD2,CASSLARSGLAGDEQYF,TGCGCCAGCAGCTTGGCCCGGTCGGGACTAGCGGGGGACGAGCAGTACTTC
.,TRBJ2-7,TRBV5-1,TRBD1,CASSLEDRGPYEQYF,TGCGCCAGCAGCTTGGAGGACAGGGGGCCCTACGAGCAGTACTTC
.,TRBJ1-6,TRBV6-5,.,CASTDWGDSPLHF,TGTGCCAGCACCGATTGGGGGGATTCACCCCTCCACTTT
.,TRBJ2-2,TRBV19,TRBD2,CASSPGGAWPGELFF,TGTGCCAGCTCGCCCGGGGGGGCATGGCCCGGGGAGCTGTTTTTT
.,TRBJ2-3,TRBV19,.,CASSIGQASTDTQYF,TGTGCCAGTAGTATTGGGCAGGCCAGCACAGATACGCAGTATTTT
.,TRBJ2-3,TRBV5-1,TRBD1,CASDTGGTDTQYF,TGCGCCAGCGACACAGGGGGGACAGATACGCAGTATTTT
.,TRBJ1-5,TRBV7-6,.,CASSLGGDRRVQPQHF,TGTGCCAGCAGCCTGGGAGGGGACCGTAGGGTACAGCCCCAGCATTTT
.,TRBJ2-2,TRBV18,TRBD2,CASSPPGLATTGELFF,TGTGCCAGCTCACCCCCGGGACTAGCGACCACCGGGGAGCTGTTTTTT
.,TRBJ2-7,TRBV6-5,.,CASSLVFSSYEQYF,TGTGCCAGCAGTTTGGTTTTTAGCTCCTACGAGCAGTACTTC
.,TRBJ2-2,TRBV7-6,TRBD1,CASSPGQRNTGELFF,TGTGCCAGCAGCCCGGGACAGAGAAACACCGGGGAGCTGTTTTTT
.,TRBJ2-1,TRBV5-1,TRBD1,CASSIGQGGNEQFF,TGCGCCAGCAGCATCGGACAGGGAGGAAATGAGCAGTTCTTC
.,TRBJ2-7,TRBV6-2/TRBV6-3,TRBD2,CASSFSYSGDYEQYF,TGTGCCAGCAGTTTTTCCTATAGCGGGGACTACGAGCAGTACTTC
few,TRBJ1-5,TRBV6-6,TRBD1,CATRHGTVQPQHF,TGCGCCACCCGGCATGGGACAGTGCAGCCCCAGCATTTT
.,TRBJ2-2,TRBV18,.,CASSLRDKNTGELFF,TGTGCCAGCTCACTCCGGGACAAGAACACCGGGGAGCTGTTTTTT
.,TRBJ2-5,TRBV18,TRBD2,CASSPRGGNQETQYF,TGTGCCAGCTCACCACGGGGGGGGAACCAAGAGACCCAGTACTTC
.,TRBJ1-4,TRBV6-6,.,CASSPRAFHEKLFF,TGTGCCAGCAGCCCCAGGGCATTTCATGAAAAACTGTTTTTT
.,TRBJ1-5,TRBV18,.,CASSPPGGAGNQPQHF,TGTGCCAGCTCACCACCGGGGGGGGCGGGCAATCAGCCCCAGCATTTT
.,TRBJ1-2,TRBV7-8,.,CASSLQTGPYGYTF,TGTGCCAGCAGCTTACAGACAGGACCTTATGGCTACACCTTC